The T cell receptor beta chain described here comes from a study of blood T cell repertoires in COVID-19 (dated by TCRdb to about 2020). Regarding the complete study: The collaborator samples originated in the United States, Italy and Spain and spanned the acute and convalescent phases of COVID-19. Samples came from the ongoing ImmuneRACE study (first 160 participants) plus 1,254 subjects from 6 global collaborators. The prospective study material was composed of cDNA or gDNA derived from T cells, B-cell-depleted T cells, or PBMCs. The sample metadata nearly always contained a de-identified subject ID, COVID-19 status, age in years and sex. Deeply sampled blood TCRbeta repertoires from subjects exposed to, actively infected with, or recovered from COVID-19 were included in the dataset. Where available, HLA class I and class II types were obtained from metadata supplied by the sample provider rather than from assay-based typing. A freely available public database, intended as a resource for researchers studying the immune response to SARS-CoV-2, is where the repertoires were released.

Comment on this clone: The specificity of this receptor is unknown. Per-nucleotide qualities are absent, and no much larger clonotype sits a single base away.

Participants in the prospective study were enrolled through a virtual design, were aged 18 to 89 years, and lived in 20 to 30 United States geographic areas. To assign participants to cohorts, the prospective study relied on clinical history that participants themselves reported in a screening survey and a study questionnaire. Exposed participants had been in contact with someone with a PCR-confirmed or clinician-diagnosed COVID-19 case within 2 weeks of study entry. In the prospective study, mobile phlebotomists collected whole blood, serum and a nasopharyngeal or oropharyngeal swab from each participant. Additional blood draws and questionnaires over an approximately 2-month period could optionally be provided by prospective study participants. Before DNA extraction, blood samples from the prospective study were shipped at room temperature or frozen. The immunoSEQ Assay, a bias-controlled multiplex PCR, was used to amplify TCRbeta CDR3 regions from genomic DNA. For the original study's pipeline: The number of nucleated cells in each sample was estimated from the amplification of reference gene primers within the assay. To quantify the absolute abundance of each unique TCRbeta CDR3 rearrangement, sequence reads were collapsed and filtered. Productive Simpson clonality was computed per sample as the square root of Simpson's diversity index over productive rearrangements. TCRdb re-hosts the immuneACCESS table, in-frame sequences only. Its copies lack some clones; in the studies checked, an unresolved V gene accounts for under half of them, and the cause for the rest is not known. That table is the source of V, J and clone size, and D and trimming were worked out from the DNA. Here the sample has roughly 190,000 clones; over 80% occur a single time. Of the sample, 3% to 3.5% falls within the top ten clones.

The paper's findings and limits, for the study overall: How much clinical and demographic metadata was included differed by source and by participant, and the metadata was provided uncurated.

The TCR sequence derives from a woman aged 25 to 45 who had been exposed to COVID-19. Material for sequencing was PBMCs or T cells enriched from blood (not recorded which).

The DNA sequence reads TGCGCCAGTAAGGACAAGTCCGCTGAGGAGTACTTC. Its protein is CASKDKSAEEYF. In this chain, TRBV23-1 is recombined with TRBJ2-7; possibly the D gene is TRBD1, per 5 matching bases. TRBV23-1 is marked as an open reading frame, function uncertain. V drops 9 bases and J drops 11 bases, leaving 20 bases in between. From the cysteine up to the phenylalanine, the CDR3 has a length of 12 residues. The sequence is cut down to CDR3 DNA, 36 bases in frame from base 1.